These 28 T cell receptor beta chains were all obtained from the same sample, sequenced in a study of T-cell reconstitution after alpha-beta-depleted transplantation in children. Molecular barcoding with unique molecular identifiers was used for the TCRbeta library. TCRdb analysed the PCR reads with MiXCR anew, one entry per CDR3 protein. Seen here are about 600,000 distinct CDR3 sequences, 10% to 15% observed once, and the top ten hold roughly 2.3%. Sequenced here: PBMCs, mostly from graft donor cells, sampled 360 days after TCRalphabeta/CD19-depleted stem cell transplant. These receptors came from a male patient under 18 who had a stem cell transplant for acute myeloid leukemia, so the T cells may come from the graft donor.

The CDR3 region is CASTPNEVEQFF. Here the CDR3 DNA reads TGTGCCAGCACCCCAAATGAGGTCGAGCAGTTCTTC. This rearrangement joins TRBV28 to TRBJ2-1; D unclear. The CDR3 length is 12 residues. V lost 7 bases to trimming and J lost 10 bases, with 14 bases between them. Germline V CDR1 and CDR2: MDHEN, SYDVKM.

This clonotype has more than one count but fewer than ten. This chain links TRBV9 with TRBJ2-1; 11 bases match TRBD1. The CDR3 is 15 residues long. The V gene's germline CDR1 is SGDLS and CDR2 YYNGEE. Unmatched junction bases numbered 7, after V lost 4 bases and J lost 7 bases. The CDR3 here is CASSLRGTGGNEQFF. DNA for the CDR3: TGTGCCAGCAGCCTCCGGGGGACAGGGGGGAATGAGCAGTTCTTC.

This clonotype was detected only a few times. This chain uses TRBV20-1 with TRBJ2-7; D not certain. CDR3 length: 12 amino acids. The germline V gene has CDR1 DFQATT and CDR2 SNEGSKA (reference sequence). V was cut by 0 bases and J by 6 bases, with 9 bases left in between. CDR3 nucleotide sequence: TGCAGTGCTAGAGATAGCCCCGGCGAGCAGTACTTC. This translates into CSARDSPGEQYF.

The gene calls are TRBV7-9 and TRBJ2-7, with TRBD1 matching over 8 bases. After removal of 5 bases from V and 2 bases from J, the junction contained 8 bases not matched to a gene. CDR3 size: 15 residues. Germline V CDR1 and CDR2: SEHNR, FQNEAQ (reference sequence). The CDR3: CASSGATGEPYEQYF. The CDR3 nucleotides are TGTGCCAGCAGCGGAGCGACAGGGGAACCCTACGAGCAGTACTTC.

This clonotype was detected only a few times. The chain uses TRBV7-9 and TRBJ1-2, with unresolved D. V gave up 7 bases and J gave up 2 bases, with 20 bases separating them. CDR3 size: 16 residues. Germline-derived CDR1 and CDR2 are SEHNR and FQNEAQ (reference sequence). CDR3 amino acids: CASIVKNELGNYGYTF. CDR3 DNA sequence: TGTGCCAGCATCGTCAAAAATGAGTTAGGGAACTATGGCTACACCTTC.

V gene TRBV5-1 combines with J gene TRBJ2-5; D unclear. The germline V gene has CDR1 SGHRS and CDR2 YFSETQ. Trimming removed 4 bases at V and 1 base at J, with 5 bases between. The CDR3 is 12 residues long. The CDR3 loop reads CASSTSQETQYF. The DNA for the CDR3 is TGCGCCAGCAGCACCTCCCAAGAGACCCAGTACTTC.

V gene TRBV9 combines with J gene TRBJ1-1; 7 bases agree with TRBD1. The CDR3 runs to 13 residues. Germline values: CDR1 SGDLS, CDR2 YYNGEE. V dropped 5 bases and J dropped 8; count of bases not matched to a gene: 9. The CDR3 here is CASSSGGVGEAFF. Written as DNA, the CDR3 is TGTGCCAGCAGTTCAGGGGGGGTAGGGGAAGCTTTCTTT.

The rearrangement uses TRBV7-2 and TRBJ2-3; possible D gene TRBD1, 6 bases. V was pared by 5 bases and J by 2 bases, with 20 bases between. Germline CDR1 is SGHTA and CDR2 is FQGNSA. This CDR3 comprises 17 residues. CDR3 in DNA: TGTGCCAGCAGCCTACCGGACAGAGCTCGTCCCACAGATACGCAGTATTTT. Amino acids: CASSLPDRARPTDTQYF.

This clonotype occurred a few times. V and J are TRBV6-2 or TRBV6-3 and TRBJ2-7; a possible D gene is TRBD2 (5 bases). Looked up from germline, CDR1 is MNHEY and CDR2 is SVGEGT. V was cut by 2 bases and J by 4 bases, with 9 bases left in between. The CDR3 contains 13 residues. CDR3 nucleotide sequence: TGTGCCAGCAGTTACCCGGGATGGTACGAGCAGTACTTC. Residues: CASSYPGWYEQYF.

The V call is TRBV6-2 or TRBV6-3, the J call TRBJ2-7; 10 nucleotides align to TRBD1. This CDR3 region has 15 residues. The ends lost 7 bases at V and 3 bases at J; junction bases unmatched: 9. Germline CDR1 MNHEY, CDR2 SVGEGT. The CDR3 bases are TGTGCCAGCAATCCCCCGGGACAGGGGAGCTACGAGCAGTACTTC. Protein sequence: CASNPPGQGSYEQYF.

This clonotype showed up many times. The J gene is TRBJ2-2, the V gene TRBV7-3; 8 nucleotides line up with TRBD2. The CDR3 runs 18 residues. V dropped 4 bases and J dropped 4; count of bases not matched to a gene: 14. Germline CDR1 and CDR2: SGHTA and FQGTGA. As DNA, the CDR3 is TGTGCCAGCAGCTCCGCCTCGTCGCTAGCGGGTACCACCGGGGAGCTGTTTTTT. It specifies CASSSASSLAGTTGELFF.

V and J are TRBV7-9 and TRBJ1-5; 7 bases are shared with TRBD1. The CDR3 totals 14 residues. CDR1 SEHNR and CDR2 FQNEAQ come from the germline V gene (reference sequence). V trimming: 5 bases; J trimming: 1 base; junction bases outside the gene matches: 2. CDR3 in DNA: TGTGCCAGCAGCCGGGGACAGAGCAATCAGCCCCAGCATTTT. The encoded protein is CASSRGQSNQPQHF.

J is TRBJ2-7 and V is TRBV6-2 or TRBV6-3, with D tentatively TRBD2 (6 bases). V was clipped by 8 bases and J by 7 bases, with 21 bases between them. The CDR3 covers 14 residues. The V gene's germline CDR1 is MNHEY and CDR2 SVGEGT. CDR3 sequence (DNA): TGTGCCAGCTCCGCATCGGGGCGGGATGAGGAGCAGTACTTC. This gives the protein CASSASGRDEEQYF.

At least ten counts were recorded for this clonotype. CDR3 sequence (DNA): TGCAGCGTTAGGGGTGGGTCAGTCCACGAGCAGTACTTC. It encodes CSVRGGSVHEQYF. This chain uses TRBV29-1 with TRBJ2-7, with D possibly being TRBD1 (5 bases). V was shortened by 5 bases and J by 5 bases, with 16 bases between the two germline ends. The length of the CDR3 is 13 residues. The V gene's germline CDR1 is SQVTM and CDR2 ANQGSEA.

The CDR3 protein is CSGSPPWGAEVAKNIQYF. CDR3 nucleotides: TGCAGTGGCAGTCCACCTTGGGGGGCGGAGGTAGCCAAAAACATTCAGTACTTC. The chain links TRBV20-1 to TRBJ2-4; D might be TRBD1 or TRBD2, each matching 6 bases. This CDR3 is 18 amino acids long. Between the trimmed V and J ends, which lost 7 bases and 0 bases, there was a span of 25 bases. In germline, CDR1 is DFQATT, CDR2 SNEGSKA (reference sequence).

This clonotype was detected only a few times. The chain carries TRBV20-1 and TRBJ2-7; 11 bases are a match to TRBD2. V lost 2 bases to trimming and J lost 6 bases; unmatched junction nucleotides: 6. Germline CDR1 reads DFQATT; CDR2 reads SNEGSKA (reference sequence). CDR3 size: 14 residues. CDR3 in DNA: TGCAGTGCTAGATTACTAGCGGGAGCGGGCGAGCAGTACTTC. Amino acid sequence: CSARLLAGAGEQYF.

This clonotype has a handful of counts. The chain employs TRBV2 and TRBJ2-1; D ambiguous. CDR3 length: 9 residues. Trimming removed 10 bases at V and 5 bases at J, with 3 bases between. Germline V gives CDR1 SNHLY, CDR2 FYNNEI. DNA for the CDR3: TGTGCCACCCACAATGAGCAGTTCTTC. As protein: CATHNEQFF.

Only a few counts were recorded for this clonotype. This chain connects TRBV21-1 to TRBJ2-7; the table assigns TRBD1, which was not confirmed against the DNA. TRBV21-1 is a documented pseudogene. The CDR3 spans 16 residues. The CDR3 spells CASSKGPERTGYEQYF. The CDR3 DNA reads TGTGCCAGCAGCAAAGGACCTGAAAGGACAGGGTACGAGCAGTACTTC.

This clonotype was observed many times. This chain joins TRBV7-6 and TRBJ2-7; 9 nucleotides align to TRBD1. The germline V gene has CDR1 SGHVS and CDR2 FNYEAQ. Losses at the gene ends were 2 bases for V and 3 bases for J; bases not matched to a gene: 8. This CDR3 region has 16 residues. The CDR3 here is CASSLTGGQALYEQYF. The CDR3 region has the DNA TGTGCCAGCAGCTTAACAGGGGGCCAGGCCCTCTACGAGCAGTACTTC.

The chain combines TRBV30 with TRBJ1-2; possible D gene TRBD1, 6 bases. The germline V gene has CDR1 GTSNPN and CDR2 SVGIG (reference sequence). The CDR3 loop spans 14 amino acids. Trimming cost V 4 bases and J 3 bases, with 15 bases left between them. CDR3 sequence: CAWIHKGVDYGYTF. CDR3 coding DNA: TGTGCCTGGATTCACAAGGGGGTAGACTATGGCTACACCTTC.

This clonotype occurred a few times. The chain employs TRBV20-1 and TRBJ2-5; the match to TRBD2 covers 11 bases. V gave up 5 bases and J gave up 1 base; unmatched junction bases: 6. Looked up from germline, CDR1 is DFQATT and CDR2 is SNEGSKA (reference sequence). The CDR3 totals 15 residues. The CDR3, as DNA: TGCAGTGCTCCACGGACTAGCGGGCGCCAAGAGACCCAGTACTTC. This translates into CSAPRTSGRQETQYF.

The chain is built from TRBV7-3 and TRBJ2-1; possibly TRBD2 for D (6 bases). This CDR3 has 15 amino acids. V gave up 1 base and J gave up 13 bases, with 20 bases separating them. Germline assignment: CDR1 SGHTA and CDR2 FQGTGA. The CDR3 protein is CASSLNLAFVNHQFF. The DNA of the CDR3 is TGTGCCAGCAGCTTAAATCTAGCGTTCGTGAACCACCAGTTCTTC.

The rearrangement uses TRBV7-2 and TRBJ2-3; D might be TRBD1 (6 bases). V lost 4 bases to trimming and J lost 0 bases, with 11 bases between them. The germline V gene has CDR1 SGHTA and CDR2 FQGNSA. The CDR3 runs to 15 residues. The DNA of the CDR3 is TGTGCCAGCAGCTCCCAGACAGGAAGCACAGATACGCAGTATTTT. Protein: CASSSQTGSTDTQYF.

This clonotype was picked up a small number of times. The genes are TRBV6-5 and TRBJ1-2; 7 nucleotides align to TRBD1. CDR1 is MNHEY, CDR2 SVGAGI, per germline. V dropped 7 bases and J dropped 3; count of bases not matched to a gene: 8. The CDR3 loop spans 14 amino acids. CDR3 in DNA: TGTGCCAGCACTCCCGACAGGGCTGACTATGGCTACACCTTC. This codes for CASTPDRADYGYTF.

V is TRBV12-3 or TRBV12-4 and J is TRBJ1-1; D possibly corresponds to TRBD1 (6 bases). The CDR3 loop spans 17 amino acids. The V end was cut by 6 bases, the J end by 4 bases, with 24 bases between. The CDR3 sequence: CASSPGVQGLGGTEAFF. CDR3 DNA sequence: TGTGCCAGCAGCCCGGGAGTTCAGGGGTTGGGCGGCACTGAAGCTTTCTTT.

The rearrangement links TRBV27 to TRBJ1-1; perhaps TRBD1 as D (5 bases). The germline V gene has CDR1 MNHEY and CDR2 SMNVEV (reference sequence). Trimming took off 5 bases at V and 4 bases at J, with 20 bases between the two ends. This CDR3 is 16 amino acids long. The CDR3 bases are TGTGCCAGCAGTCCCTCTGTTCGAGGGGTCGGCACTGAAGCTTTCTTT. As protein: CASSPSVRGVGTEAFF.

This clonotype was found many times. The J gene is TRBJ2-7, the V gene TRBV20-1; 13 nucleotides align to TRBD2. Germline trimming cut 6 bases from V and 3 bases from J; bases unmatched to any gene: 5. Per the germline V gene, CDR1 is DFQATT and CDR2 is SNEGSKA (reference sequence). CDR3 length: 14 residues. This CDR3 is CSAVLAGGVYEQYF. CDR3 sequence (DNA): TGCAGTGCAGTACTAGCGGGAGGGGTCTACGAGCAGTACTTC.

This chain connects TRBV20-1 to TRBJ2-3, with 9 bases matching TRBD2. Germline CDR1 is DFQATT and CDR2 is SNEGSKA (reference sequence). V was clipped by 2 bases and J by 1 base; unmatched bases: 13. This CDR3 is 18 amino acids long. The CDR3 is CSARLFSGSFRGTDTQYF. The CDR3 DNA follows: TGCAGTGCTAGACTTTTTAGCGGGAGCTTTAGGGGCACAGATACGCAGTATTTT.